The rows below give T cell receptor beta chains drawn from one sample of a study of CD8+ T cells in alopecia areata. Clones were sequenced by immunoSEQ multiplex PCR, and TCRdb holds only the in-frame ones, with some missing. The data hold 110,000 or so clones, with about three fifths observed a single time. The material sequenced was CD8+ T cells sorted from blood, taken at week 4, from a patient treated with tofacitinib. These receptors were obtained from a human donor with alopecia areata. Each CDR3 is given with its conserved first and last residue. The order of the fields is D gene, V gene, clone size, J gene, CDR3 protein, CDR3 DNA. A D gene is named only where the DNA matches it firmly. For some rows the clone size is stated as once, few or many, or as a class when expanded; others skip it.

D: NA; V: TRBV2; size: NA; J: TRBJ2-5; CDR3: CASSEVADQETQYF; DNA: TGTGCCAGCAGTGAAGTGGCGGACCAAGAGACCCAGTACTTC
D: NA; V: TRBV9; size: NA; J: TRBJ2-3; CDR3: CASSDGTRTDTQYF; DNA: TGTGCCAGCAGCGACGGGACCCGCACAGATACGCAGTATTTT
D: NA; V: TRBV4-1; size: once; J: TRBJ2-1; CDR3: CASSQEDRVYNEQFF; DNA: TGCGCCAGCAGCCAAGAGGACCGCGTATACAATGAGCAGTTCTTC
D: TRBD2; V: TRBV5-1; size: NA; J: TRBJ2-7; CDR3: CASSLWSGDLTYEQYF; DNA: TGCGCCAGCAGCTTGTGGAGCGGGGACTTAACTTACGAGCAGTACTTC
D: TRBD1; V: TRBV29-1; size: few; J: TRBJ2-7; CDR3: CSGTGTEEYEQYF; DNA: TGCAGCGGCACCGGGACAGAGGAATACGAGCAGTACTTC
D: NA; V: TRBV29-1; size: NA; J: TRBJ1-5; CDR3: CSVGQTSNQPQHF; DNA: TGCAGCGTTGGACAGACCAGCAATCAGCCCCAGCATTTT
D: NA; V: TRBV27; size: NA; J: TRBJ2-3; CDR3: CASSSQSDTQYF; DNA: TGTGCCAGCAGTTCCCAGTCCGATACGCAGTATTTT
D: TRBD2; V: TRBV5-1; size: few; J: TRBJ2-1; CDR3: CASRERGAVNEQFF; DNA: TGCGCCAGCAGGGAGCGGGGGGCGGTGAATGAGCAGTTCTTC
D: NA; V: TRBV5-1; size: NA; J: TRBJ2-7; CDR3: CASTYRSSDYYEQYF; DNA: TGCGCCAGCACCTACAGGTCTTCAGATTACTACGAGCAGTACTTC
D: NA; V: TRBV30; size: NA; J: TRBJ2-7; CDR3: CAWSVGQGSYEQYF; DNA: TGTGCCTGGAGTGTCGGGCAGGGATCCTACGAGCAGTACTTC
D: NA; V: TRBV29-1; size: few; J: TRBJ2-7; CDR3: CSVLTYEQYF; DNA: TGCAGCGTCCTCACGTACGAGCAGTACTTC
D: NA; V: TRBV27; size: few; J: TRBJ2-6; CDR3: CAIGGQGGSGANVLTF; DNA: TGTGCCATCGGGGGGCAGGGAGGCTCTGGGGCCAACGTCCTGACTTTC
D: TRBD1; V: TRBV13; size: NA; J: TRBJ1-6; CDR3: CASSFGQGDNSPLHF; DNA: TGTGCCAGCAGCTTCGGGCAGGGGGATAATTCACCCCTCCACTTT
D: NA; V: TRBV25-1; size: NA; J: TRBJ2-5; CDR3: CASSEYSVQETQYF; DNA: TGTGCCAGCAGTGAGTACAGCGTCCAAGAGACCCAGTACTTC
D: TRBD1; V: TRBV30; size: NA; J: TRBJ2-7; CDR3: CAYARDSADEQYF; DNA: TGTGCCTATGCAAGGGACAGCGCGGACGAGCAGTACTTC
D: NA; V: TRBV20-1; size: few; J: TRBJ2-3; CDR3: CSIVSPDTQYF; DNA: TGCAGTATCGTTAGCCCAGATACGCAGTATTTT
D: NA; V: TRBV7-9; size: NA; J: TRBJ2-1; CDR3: CASSLAVDEQFF; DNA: TGTGCCAGCAGCTTAGCTGTTGATGAGCAGTTCTTC
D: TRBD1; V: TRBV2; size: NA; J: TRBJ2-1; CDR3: CASSDRGAEQFF; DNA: TGTGCCAGCAGCGACAGGGGAGCTGAGCAGTTCTTC
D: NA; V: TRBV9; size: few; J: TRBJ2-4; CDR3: CASSPSLVAKNIQYF; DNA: TGTGCCAGCAGCCCCTCCTTGGTAGCCAAAAACATTCAGTACTTC
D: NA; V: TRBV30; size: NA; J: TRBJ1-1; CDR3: CAWSEGGGAFF; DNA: TGTGCCTGGAGTGAGGGAGGGGGGGCTTTCTTT
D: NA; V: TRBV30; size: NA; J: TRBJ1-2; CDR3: CAWSVFFGYTF; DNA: TGTGCCTGGAGTGTATTCTTTGGCTACACCTTC
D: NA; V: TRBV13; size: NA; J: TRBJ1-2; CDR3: CASSDSGSLANYGYTF; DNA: TGTGCCAGCAGCGATTCGGGCAGCCTAGCTAACTATGGCTACACCTTC
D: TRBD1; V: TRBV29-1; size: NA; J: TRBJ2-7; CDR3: CSVRDRDTYEQYF; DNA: TGCAGCGTGAGGGACAGGGACACCTACGAGCAGTACTTC
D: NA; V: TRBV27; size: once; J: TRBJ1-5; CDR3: CASSLSRDLNQPQHF; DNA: TGTGCCAGCAGTTTATCCAGGGACCTCAATCAGCCCCAGCATTTT
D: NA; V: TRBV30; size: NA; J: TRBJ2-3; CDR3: CAWSVLGGLEDTQYF; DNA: TGTGCCTGGAGTGTACTGGGGGGACTGGAAGATACGCAGTATTTT
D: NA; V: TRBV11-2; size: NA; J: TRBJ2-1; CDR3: CASSLDRGNEQFF; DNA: TGTGCCAGCAGCTTAGATCGGGGTAATGAGCAGTTCTTC
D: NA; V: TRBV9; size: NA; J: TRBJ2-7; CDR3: CASSVGLGSYEQYF; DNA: TGTGCCAGCAGCGTAGGTCTAGGCTCCTACGAGCAGTACTTC
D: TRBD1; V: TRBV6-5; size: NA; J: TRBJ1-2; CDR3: CASSYFTGDHYGYTF; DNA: TGTGCCAGCAGTTACTTTACAGGGGACCACTATGGCTACACCTTC
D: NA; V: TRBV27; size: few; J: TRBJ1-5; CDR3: CASRDFDSNQPQHF; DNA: TGTGCCAGCAGGGACTTCGATAGCAATCAGCCCCAGCATTTT
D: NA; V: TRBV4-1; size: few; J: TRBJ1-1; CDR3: CASSQGPRSTEAFF; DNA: TGCGCCAGCAGCCAAGGGCCTCGGTCGACTGAAGCTTTCTTT
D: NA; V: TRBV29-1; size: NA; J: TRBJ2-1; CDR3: CSSFLPSYNEQFF; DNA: TGCAGCTCTTTCCTTCCATCCTACAATGAGCAGTTCTTC
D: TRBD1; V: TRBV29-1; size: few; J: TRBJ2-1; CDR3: CSVGGTGAYNEQFF; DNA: TGCAGCGTTGGGGGGACAGGGGCCTACAATGAGCAGTTCTTC